This T cell receptor (beta chain) is from a study of technical replicates of blood from a few donors (dated by TCRdb to about 2017). Worth noting for this clone: The antigen this receptor binds is unknown. No qualities accompany the bases; no much larger clone lies one base away.

Libraries were prepared through the immunoSEQ multiplex PCR assay. In its TCRdb copy, this immuneACCESS table keeps in-frame sequences only and misses some clones. Where compared with another copy, unresolved V genes explain less than half of these, and the others have no known cause. The sample yields tens of thousands of clones; roughly 98% were counted once. The top ten constitute around 0.16% of the sample. Per the germline V gene, MDHEN is the CDR1 and SYDVKM is the CDR2. The CDR3, cysteine through phenylalanine, is 10 amino acids long. Only the CDR3 portion is preserved as DNA: 30 bases, with reading frame beginning at the first base. The V and J ends are trimmed by 8 bases and 5 bases, leaving 6 bases between them.

Recombination connected TRBV28 to TRBJ2-5; tentative D gene TRBD2, with 6 bases matching. The source is a human donor in good health. Sequenced sample: T cells isolated from PBMCs. The DNA sequence is given as TGTGCCAGCGCGGGGGAGACCCAGTACTTC. It codes for CASAGETQYF.